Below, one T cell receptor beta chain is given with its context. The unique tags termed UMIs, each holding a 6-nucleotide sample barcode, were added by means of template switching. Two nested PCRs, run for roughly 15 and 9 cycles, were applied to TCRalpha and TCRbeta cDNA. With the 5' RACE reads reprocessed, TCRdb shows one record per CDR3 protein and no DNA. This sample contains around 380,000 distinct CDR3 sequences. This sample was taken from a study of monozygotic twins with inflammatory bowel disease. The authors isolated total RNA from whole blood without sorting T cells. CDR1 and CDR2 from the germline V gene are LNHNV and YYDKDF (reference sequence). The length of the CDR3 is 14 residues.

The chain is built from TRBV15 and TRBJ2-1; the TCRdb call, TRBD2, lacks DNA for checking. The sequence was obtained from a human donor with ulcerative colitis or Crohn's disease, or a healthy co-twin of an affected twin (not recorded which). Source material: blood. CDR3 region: CATSSTSGGGEQFF.